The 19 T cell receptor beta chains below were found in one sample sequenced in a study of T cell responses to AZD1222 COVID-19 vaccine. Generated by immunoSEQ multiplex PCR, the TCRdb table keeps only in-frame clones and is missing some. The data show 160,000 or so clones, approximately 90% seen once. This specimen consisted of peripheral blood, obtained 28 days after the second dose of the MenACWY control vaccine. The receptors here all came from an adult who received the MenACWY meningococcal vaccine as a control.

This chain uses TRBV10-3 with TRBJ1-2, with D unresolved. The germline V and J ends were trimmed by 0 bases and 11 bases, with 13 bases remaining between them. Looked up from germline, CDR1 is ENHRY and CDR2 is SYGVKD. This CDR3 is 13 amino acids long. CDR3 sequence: CAISESTDRRYTF. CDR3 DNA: TGTGCCATCAGTGAGTCGACGGACCGTCGGTACACCTTC.

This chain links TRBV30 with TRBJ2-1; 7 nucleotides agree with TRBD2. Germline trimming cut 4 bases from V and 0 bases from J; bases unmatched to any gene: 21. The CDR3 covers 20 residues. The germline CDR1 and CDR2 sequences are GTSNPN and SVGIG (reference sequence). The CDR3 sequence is CAWKRGTGLGLPSSYNEQFF. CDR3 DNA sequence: TGTGCCTGGAAAAGGGGAACCGGACTAGGTCTCCCCAGCTCCTACAATGAGCAGTTCTTC.

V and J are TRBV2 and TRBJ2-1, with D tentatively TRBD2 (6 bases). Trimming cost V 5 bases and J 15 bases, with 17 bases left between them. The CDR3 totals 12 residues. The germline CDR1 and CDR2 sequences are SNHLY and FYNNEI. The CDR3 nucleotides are TGTGCCAGCAGTATACGGTTGACTAGTGCGTTCTTC. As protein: CASSIRLTSAFF.

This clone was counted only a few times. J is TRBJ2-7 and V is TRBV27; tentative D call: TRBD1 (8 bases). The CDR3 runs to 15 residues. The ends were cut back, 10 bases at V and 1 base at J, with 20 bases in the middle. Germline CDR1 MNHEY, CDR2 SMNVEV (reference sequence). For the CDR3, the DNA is TGTGCCACCTCAGCCGGACAGGGAGGGTCCTACGAGCAGTACTTC. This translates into CATSAGQGGSYEQYF.

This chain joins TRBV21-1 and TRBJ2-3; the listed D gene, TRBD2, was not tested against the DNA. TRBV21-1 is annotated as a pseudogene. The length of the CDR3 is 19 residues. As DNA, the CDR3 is TGTGCCAGCAGCAAACCTCGGACTAGCGGGAGGGCACACACAGATACGCAGTATTTT. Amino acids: CASSKPRTSGRAHTDTQYF.

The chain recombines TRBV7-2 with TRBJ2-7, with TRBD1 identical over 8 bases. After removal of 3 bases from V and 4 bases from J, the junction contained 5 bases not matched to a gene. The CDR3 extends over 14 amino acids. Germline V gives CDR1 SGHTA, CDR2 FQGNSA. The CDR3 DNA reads TGTGCCAGCAGCTTGGACAGGGATAGGTACGAGCAGTACTTC. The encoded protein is CASSLDRDRYEQYF.

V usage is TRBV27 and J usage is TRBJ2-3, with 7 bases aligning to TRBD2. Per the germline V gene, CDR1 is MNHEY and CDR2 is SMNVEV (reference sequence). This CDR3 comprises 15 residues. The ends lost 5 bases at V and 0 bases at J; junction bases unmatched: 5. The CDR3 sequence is CASSGLAVSTDTQYF. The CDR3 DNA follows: TGTGCCAGCAGTGGCCTAGCGGTTAGCACAGATACGCAGTATTTT.

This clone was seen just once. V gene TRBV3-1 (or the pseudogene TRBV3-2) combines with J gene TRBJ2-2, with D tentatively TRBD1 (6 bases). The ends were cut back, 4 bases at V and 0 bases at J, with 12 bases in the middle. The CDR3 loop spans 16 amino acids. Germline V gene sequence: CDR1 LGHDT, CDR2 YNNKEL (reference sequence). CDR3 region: CASSPDRLANTGELFF. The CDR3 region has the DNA TGTGCCAGCAGCCCCGACAGGCTCGCGAACACCGGGGAGCTGTTTTTT.

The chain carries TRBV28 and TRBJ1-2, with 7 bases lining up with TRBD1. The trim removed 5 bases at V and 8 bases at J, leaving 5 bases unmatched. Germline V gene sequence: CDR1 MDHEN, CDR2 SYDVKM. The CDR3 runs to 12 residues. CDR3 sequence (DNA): TGTGCCAGCAGTCCGACAGGGCACGGCTACACCTTC. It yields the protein CASSPTGHGYTF.

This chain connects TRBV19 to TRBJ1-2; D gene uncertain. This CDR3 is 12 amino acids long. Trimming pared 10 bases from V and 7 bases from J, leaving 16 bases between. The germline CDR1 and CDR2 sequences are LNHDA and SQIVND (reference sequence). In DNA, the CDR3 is TGTGCCACTAGCATGGGGTTGGGTGGCTACACCTTC. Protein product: CATSMGLGGYTF.

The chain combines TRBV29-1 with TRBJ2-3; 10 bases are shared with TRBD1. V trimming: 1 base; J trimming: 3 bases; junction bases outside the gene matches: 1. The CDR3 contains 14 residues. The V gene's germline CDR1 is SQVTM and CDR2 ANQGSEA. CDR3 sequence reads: CSVEGDRGTDTQYF. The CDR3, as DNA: TGCAGCGTTGAAGGGGACAGGGGTACAGATACGCAGTATTTT.

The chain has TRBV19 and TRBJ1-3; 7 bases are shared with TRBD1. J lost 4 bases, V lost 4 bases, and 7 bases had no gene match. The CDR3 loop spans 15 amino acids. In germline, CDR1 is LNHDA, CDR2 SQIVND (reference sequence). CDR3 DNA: TGTGCCAGTAGTACGACAGGGATCGGCGGAAACACCATATATTTT. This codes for CASSTTGIGGNTIYF.

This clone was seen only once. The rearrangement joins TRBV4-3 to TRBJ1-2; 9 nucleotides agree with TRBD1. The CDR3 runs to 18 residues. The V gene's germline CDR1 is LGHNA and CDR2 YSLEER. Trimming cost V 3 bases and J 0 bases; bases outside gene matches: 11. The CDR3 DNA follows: TGCGCCAGCAGCCAGGACCCGGGACAGGGCCGAGCTAACTATGGCTACACCTTC. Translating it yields CASSQDPGQGRANYGYTF.

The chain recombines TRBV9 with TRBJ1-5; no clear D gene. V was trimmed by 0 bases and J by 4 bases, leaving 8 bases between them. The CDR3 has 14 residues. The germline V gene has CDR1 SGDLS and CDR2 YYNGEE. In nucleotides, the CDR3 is TGTGCCAGCAGCGTAGGCCAGTGGAATCAGCCCCAGCATTTT. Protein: CASSVGQWNQPQHF.

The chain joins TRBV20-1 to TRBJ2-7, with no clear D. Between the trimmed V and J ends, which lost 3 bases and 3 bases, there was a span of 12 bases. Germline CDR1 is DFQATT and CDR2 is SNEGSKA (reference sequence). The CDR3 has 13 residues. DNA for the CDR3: TGCAGTGCTAGTGACGCTCGAAACTACGAGCAGTACTTC. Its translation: CSASDARNYEQYF.

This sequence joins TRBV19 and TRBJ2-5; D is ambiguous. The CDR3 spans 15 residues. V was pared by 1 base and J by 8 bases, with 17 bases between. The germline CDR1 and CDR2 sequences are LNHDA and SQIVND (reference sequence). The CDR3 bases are TGTGCCAGTAGTATAGGTTTAGGGCCTCCGGAAACCCAGTACTTC. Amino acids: CASSIGLGPPETQYF.

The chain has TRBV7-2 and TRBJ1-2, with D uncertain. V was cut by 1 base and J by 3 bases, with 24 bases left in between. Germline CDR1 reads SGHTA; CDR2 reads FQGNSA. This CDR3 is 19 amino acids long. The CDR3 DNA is TGTGCCAGCAGCTTAGAGTACCAGCTTGGGCACTCGACTTACTATGGCTACACCTTC. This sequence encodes CASSLEYQLGHSTYYGYTF.

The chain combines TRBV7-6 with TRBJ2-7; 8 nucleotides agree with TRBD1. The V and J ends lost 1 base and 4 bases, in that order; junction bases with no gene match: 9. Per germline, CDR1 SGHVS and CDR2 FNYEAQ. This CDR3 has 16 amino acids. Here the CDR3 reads CASSLGPRGQEYEQYF. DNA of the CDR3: TGTGCCAGCAGCTTAGGACCCAGGGGGCAGGAATACGAGCAGTACTTC. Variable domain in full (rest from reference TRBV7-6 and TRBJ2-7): GAGVSQSPRYKVTKRGQDVALRCDPISGHVSLYWYRQALGQGPEFLTYFNYEAQQDKSGLPNDRFSAERPEGSISTLTIQRTEQRDSAMYRCASSLGPRGQEYEQYFGPGTRLTVT.

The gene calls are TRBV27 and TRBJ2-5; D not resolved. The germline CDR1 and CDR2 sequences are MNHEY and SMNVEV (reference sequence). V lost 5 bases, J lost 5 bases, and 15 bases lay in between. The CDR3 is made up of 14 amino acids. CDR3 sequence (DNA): TGTGCCAGCAGTCTCCGGGCCCCATATGAGACCCAGTACTTC. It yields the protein CASSLRAPYETQYF.